The sequence of this T cell receptor (beta chain) was determined in a study of T cell repertoires in cytomegalovirus infection. At the level of the study: The authors used CMV epitopes that were HLA-C-restricted (recently identified) and HLA-B-restricted (well studied).

From the reads, TCRdb called clonotypes with MiXCR, one entry per CDR3 protein. The table records about 900,000 distinct CDR3 sequences, about a third of them present only once. The CDR3 totals 16 residues. V dropped 2 bases and J dropped 13 bases, with 26 bases sitting between them. Germline-derived CDR1 and CDR2 are MNHNS and SASEGT. Comments on this clonotype: Its target is unknown.

Study-level results: Public TCR beta family frequency separated CMV-and-HLA carriers, including in an independent cohort.

The material sequenced was cultured CD8+ T cells from PBMCs, taken from culture after CMV antigen stimulation. The sequence was obtained from a human donor in good health (CMV status not recorded). Some clones in this sample may be carry-over from other donors' samples. The gene calls are TRBV6-1 and TRBJ2-5; perhaps TRBD1 as D (6 bases). The CDR3 DNA reads TGTGCCAGCAGTGAAAACGGGTGGGACACCATCCCGTATCCGTACTTC. Translation: CASSENGWDTIPYPYF.